The 20 T cell receptor beta chains listed next were all sequenced from one sample in a study of identical twins (dated by TCRdb to between 2015 and 2016). Receptor libraries were prepared by 5' RACE. Sequencing was carried out with an Illumina HiSeq 2000. TCRdb redid the processing of the public reads, applying fastp at Q25 and MiXCR, and retained in-frame beta chains. Entries that share a CDR3 protein sequence are merged under the most common genes and DNA. This sample holds 1.5 million to 2 million distinct CDR3 sequences; roughly a third were observed only once. Jointly, the top ten make up 0.25% to 0.3% of the sample. The sample was cord blood. Every receptor here comes from a newborn girl in good health.

This chain links TRBV29-1 with TRBJ2-3, with D unclear. CDR3 length: 14 amino acids. Germline assignment: CDR1 SQVTM and CDR2 ANQGSEA. Trimming shortened V by 7 bases and J by 0 bases, and 14 bases separated the two germline ends. The CDR3 nucleotides are TGCAGCGCTCGTGCGGCGGAGAGCACAGATACGCAGTATTTT. Amino acids: CSARAAESTDTQYF.

This clonotype was observed a few times. This chain joins TRBV15 and TRBJ2-1; 11 bases map to TRBD2. From germline, CDR1 is LNHNV and CDR2 YYDKDF (reference sequence). With 3 bases clipped from V and 4 bases from J, the junction kept 5 bases outside the gene matches. This CDR3 spans 16 amino acids. DNA of the CDR3: TGTGCCACCAGCAGTGCGGGACTAGCGGATTACAATGAGCAGTTCTTC. Amino acids: CATSSAGLADYNEQFF.

This chain links TRBV20-1 with TRBJ2-1; TRBD1 or TRBD2 may be the D gene (5 bases each). The DNA end is a closer match to TRBJ2-7, so the J assignment may be wrong. Germline CDR1 DFQATT, CDR2 SNEGSKA (reference sequence). This CDR3 is 14 amino acids long. The CDR3 nucleotides read TGCAGTGCTAGAAGAGGGGTGGGGTACAATGAGCAGTACTTC. It codes for CSARRGVGYNEQYF.

The rearrangement uses TRBV4-1 and TRBJ2-7; TRBD2 agrees at 10 bases. CDR3 length: 16 amino acids. V shed 1 base and J 7 bases; nucleotides not matched to a gene: 10. From germline, CDR1 is MGHRA and CDR2 YSYEKL. CDR3 sequence: CASSQVLAGSYNEQYF. The CDR3, as DNA: TGCGCCAGCAGCCAAGTACTAGCGGGGAGTTACAATGAGCAGTACTTC.

The chain links TRBV3-1 to TRBJ1-5; TRBD1 matches at 8 bases. Germline loops: CDR1 LGHDT, CDR2 YNNKEL (reference sequence). The length of the CDR3 is 15 residues. With V trimmed by 3 bases and J by 6 bases, 7 bases remained unmatched. The CDR3, as DNA: TGTGCCAGCAGCCACGGGACAGGAGGGAGTCAGCCCCAGCATTTT. This gives the protein CASSHGTGGSQPQHF. Variable domain in full (rest from reference TRBV3-1 and TRBJ1-5): DTAVSQTPKYLVTQMGNDKSIKCEQNLGHDTMYWYKQDSKKFLKIMFSYNNKELIINETVPNRFSPKSPDKAHLNLHINSLELGDSAVYFCASSHGTGGSQPQHFGDGTRLSIL.

The V gene is TRBV20-1, the J gene TRBJ1-2, with a weak D call TRBD1 (5 bases). The CDR3 sequence is 17 residues long. Trimming stripped 1 base from V and 2 bases from J, with 20 bases between. CDR1 DFQATT and CDR2 SNEGSKA come from the germline V gene (reference sequence). For the CDR3, the DNA is TGCAGTGCTAGAGCTGGGGACGGGCCGACTTTAAACTATGGCTACACCTTC. Translated, it gives CSARAGDGPTLNYGYTF.

This clonotype was recorded a few times. This sequence joins TRBV6-1 and TRBJ1-5; 7 bases map to TRBD1. The V and J ends lost 7 bases and 1 base, in that order; junction bases with no gene match: 4. The CDR3 contains 14 residues. Looked up from germline, CDR1 is MNHNS and CDR2 is SASEGT. CDR3 sequence (DNA): TGTGCCAGCACCCCGGGACAGAGCAATCAGCCCCAGCATTTT. It codes for CASTPGQSNQPQHF.

The V and J genes are TRBV24-1 and TRBJ2-5; 10 bases are shared with TRBD2. The CDR3 is 17 amino acids. Trimming removed 3 bases from V and 11 bases from J; junction bases left unmatched: 17. Germline V CDR1 and CDR2: KGHDR, SFDVKD. Here the CDR3 reads CATSDPPSASGSHEQYF. As DNA, the CDR3 is TGTGCCACCAGTGATCCACCATCGGCTAGCGGGAGCCATGAGCAGTACTTC.

This clonotype was detected a few times. J is TRBJ2-3 and V is TRBV29-1; D assignment may be TRBD1 or TRBD2 (6 bases each). V dropped 7 bases and J dropped 2 bases, with 19 bases sitting between them. The CDR3 totals 15 residues. CDR1 is SQVTM, CDR2 ANQGSEA, per germline. CDR3 protein: CSARTGGYFTDTQYF. For the CDR3, the DNA is TGCAGCGCTAGAACCGGGGGCTACTTCACAGATACGCAGTATTTT.

The chain couples TRBV3-1 to TRBJ2-5; 7 positions match TRBD2. The germline V gene encodes CDR1 LGHDT and CDR2 YNNKEL (reference sequence). Trimming cost V 3 bases and J 11 bases; bases outside gene matches: 15. This CDR3 has 15 amino acids. The CDR3 here is CASSQSQAPGREQYF. The DNA for the CDR3 is TGTGCCAGCAGCCAGAGCCAGGCCCCGGGGAGGGAGCAGTACTTC.

In its sample, this clonotype was seen a few times. CDR3 residues: CASSSRPYAGEYEQYF. The CDR3 bases are TGTGCCAGCAGCAGCCGACCGTACGCCGGGGAATACGAGCAGTACTTC. The rearrangement joins TRBV11-2 to TRBJ2-7, with D perhaps TRBD2 (5 bases). The V end was cut by 5 bases, the J end by 4 bases, with 21 bases between. The length of the CDR3 is 16 residues. Germline CDR1 SGHAT, CDR2 FQNNGV. Based on the CDR3 plus reference TRBV11-2 and TRBJ2-7, the full variable domain is EAGVAQSPRYKIIEKRQSVAFWCNPISGHATLYWYQQILGQGPKLLIQFQNNGVVDDSQLPKDRFSAERLKGVDSTLKIQPAKLEDSAVYLCASSSRPYAGEYEQYFGPGTRLTVT.

This clonotype came up many times. V and J are TRBV21-1 and TRBJ2-1; the table's D gene call, TRBD1, was not cross checked with the DNA. TRBV21-1 is reported as a pseudogene. The CDR3 loop spans 15 amino acids. CDR3 residues: CASSKEVRGGNEQFF. The CDR3 DNA is TGTGCCAGCAGCAAAGAAGTCAGGGGAGGCAATGAGCAGTTCTTC.

This clonotype has more than one count but fewer than ten. The chain has TRBV4-1 and TRBJ1-2; TRBD1 agrees at 11 bases. Germline V gene lookup returns CDR1 MGHRA and CDR2 YSYEKL. The CDR3 consists of 14 residues. V lost 1 base and J lost 8; bases outside the gene matches: 3. CDR3 bases: TGCGCCAGCAGCCAAGGTCGGACAGGGGGCGGCTACACCTTC. Translated, it gives CASSQGRTGGGYTF.

The chain couples TRBV20-1 to TRBJ2-4; 11 bases agree with TRBD2. The germline V gene has CDR1 DFQATT and CDR2 SNEGSKA (reference sequence). The V and J ends lost 6 bases and 13 bases, in that order; junction bases with no gene match: 17. The CDR3 has 15 amino acids. The CDR3 bases are TGCAGTGCGAGGAAGACTAGCGGGAACATTGGGGAGCAGTACTTC. Translation gives CSARKTSGNIGEQYF.

The chain joins TRBV6-2 or TRBV6-3 to TRBJ2-3; 7 nucleotides align to TRBD2. This CDR3 spans 13 amino acids. CDR1 and CDR2 from the germline V gene are MNHEY and SVGEGT. The V and J ends lost 0 bases and 7 bases, in that order; junction bases with no gene match: 1. The CDR3 DNA follows: TGTGCCAGCAGTTACTCGAGCGGGAATACGCAGTATTTT. Translating gives CASSYSSGNTQYF.

This clonotype appeared many times. The rearrangement joins TRBV5-1 to TRBJ2-4, with 7 bases aligning to TRBD1. CDR1 is SGHRS and CDR2 is YFSETQ in the germline V gene. The length of the CDR3 is 12 residues. With 0 bases clipped from V and 13 bases from J, the junction kept 4 bases outside the gene matches. CDR3 in DNA: TGCGCCAGCAGCTTGGGGGGACAGCTACAGTACTTC. Amino acid sequence: CASSLGGQLQYF.

Details on this clonotype: One end of the junction varies from germline; a read error may be responsible. This rearrangement joins TRBV6-1 to TRBJ2-3; D tentatively reads TRBD1 or TRBD2 (6 bases each). There are 15 residues in the CDR3. Germline V gene data show CDR1 as MNHNS and CDR2 as SASEGT. In DNA form, the CDR3 reads TGTGCCTGCAGACTAGACGGACCAGGGGTAGATACGCAGTATTTT. Its translation is CACRLDGPGVDTQYF.

The chain links TRBV11-2 to TRBJ1-5, with no clear D. Looked up from germline, CDR1 is SGHAT and CDR2 is FQNNGV. V was cut by 1 base and J by 7 bases, with 14 bases left in between. This CDR3 comprises 15 residues. The CDR3 reads CASSLGRTHAQPQHF. CDR3 in DNA: TGTGCCAGCAGCTTAGGAAGGACTCACGCCCAGCCCCAGCATTTT.

CDR3 sequence reads: CSAKVKGEKLFF. The DNA for the CDR3 is TGCAGTGCTAAGGTGAAGGGGGAAAAACTGTTTTTT. The chain is built from TRBV20-1 and TRBJ1-4; possible D gene TRBD1, 5 bases. Germline V gene data show CDR1 as DFQATT and CDR2 as SNEGSKA (reference sequence). This CDR3 region has 12 residues. V shed 4 bases and J shed 8 bases, with 11 bases lying between them.

This clonotype was detected ten times or more. V and J are TRBV5-5 and TRBJ2-3, with D possibly matching TRBD1 (6 bases). The V gene lost 0 bases and the J gene lost 1 base, with 9 bases spanning the gap. Germline assignment: CDR1 SGHKS and CDR2 YYEKEE (reference sequence). The length of the CDR3 is 15 residues. The CDR3 reads CASSLDRVGTDTQYF. CDR3 in DNA: TGTGCCAGCAGCTTGGACAGGGTAGGCACAGATACGCAGTATTTT.